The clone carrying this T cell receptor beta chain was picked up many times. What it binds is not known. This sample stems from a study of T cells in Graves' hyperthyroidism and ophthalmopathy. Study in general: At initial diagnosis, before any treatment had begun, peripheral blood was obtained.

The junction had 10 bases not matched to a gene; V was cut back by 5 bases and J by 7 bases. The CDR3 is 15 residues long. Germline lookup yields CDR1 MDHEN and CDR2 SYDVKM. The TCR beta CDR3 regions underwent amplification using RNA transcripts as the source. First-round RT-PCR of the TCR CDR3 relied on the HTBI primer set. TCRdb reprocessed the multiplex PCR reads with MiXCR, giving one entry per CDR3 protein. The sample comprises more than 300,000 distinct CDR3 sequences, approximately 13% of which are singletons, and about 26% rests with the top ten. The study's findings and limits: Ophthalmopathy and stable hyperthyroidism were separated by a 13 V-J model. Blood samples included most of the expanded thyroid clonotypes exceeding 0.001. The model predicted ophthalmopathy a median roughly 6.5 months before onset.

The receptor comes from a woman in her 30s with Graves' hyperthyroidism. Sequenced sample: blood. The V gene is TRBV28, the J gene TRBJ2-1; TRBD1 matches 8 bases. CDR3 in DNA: TGTGCCAGCAGTCCCACCTGGACAGGGAAGAATGAGCAGTTCTTC. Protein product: CASSPTWTGKNEQFF.